Each of the 27 T cell receptor beta chains below was sequenced from the same sample in a study of blood T cell repertoires in COVID-19. Some clones are missing from TCRdb's copy, which holds only in-frame ones; the method was immunoSEQ multiplex PCR. The sample contains approximately 150,000 clones, roughly four fifths of which appear only once. The sequenced sample was peripheral blood. Receptors were obtained from a man between 60 and 75 years old with active or convalescent COVID-19.

V usage is TRBV12-3 or TRBV12-4 and J usage is TRBJ1-1; no clear D gene. V lost 2 bases and J lost 7, with 5 bases in between. CDR3 length equals 11 residues. Written as DNA, the CDR3 is TGTGCCAGCAGTTTACTCAGTGAAGCTTTCTTT. This sequence encodes CASSLLSEAFF.

V usage is TRBV15 and J usage is TRBJ2-7; 9 bases map to TRBD1. The CDR3 extends over 14 amino acids. CDR1 and CDR2 from the germline V gene are LNHNV and YYDKDF (reference sequence). Germline trimming cut 1 base from V and 5 bases from J; bases unmatched to any gene: 3. In DNA form, the CDR3 reads TGTGCCACCAGCAGAGGGGGGACAGGGAACGAGCAGTACTTC. Protein sequence: CATSRGGTGNEQYF. The variable domain in full, completed from reference TRBV15 and TRBJ2-7, reads DAMVIQNPRYQVTQFGKPVTLSCSQTLNHNVMYWYQQKSSQAPKLLFHYYDKDFNNEADTPDNFQSRRPNTSFCFLDIRSPGLGDTAMYLCATSRGGTGNEQYFGPGTRLTVT.

The chain recombines TRBV6-4 with TRBJ1-4; D unresolved. The V end lost 6 bases, the J end lost 5 bases, and 16 bases lay between the germline ends. The germline gives CDR1 MRHNA, CDR2 SNTAGT. The CDR3 loop spans 15 amino acids. The CDR3 protein is CASSEKGAFNEKLFF. CDR3 nucleotides: TGTGCCAGCAGCGAGAAAGGAGCATTCAATGAAAAACTGTTTTTT.

The chain employs TRBV11-3 and TRBJ2-3; TRBD2 matches at 9 bases. This CDR3 spans 15 amino acids. Germline V gives CDR1 SGHNT, CDR2 YENEEA. Trimming cost V 1 base and J 3 bases; bases outside gene matches: 2. This CDR3 reads CASSLGTSVTDTQYF. CDR3 bases: TGTGCCAGCAGCTTAGGGACTAGCGTGACAGATACGCAGTATTTT.

The chain combines TRBV9 with TRBJ1-2, with a tentative D call TRBD1 (5 bases). The length of the CDR3 is 13 residues. Germline lookup yields CDR1 SGDLS and CDR2 YYNGEE. Trimming shortened V by 3 bases and J by 8 bases, and 14 bases separated the two germline ends. The CDR3 is CASSGPQGWGYTF. CDR3 sequence (DNA): TGTGCCAGCAGCGGACCCCAGGGATGGGGCTACACCTTC.

This rearrangement joins TRBV21-1 to TRBJ1-2; the D call in the table, TRBD1, was not verified against the DNA. TRBV21-1 is a recognized pseudogene. This CDR3 has 12 amino acids. The CDR3 region is CASSDQGSGYTF. CDR3 coding DNA: TGTGCCAGCAGCGATCAGGGCTCTGGCTACACCTTC.

This chain joins TRBV10-3 and TRBJ2-1, with unresolved D. The CDR3 sequence is 13 residues long. The germline CDR1 and CDR2 sequences are ENHRY and SYGVKD. The germline V and J ends were trimmed by 5 bases and 0 bases, with 5 bases remaining between them. The CDR3 nucleotides are TGTGCCATCAGTCCTACCTCCTACAATGAGCAGTTCTTC. It yields the protein CAISPTSYNEQFF.

V gene TRBV28 combines with J gene TRBJ1-1; the D is unclear. This CDR3 has 12 amino acids. The germline V gene encodes CDR1 MDHEN and CDR2 SYDVKM. Trimming removed 4 bases from V and 3 bases from J, with 6 bases in between. The CDR3 bases are TGTGCCAGCAGTTCCGTGTACACTGAAGCTTTCTTT. This codes for CASSSVYTEAFF. Combining the CDR3 with reference TRBV28 and TRBJ1-1 gives the whole variable domain DVKVTQSSRYLVKRTGEKVFLECVQDMDHENMFWYRQDPGLGLRLIYFSYDVKMKEKGDIPEGYSVSREKKERFSLILESASTNQTSMYLCASSSVYTEAFFGQGTRLTVV.

The CDR3 DNA reads as TGTGCCATCAGTGAGTCAGGGGTCTCTGGAAACACCATATATTTT. Protein product: CAISESGVSGNTIYF. The chain uses TRBV10-3 and TRBJ1-3; TRBD1 might be the D (5 bases). Germline CDR1 ENHRY, CDR2 SYGVKD. The CDR3 length is 15 residues. V was cut by 0 bases and J by 0 bases, with 6 bases left in between.

In its sample, this clone was seen once. This sequence joins TRBV7-9 and TRBJ2-3; unclear D gene. CDR1 and CDR2 from the germline V gene are SEHNR and FQNEAQ (reference sequence). V lost 1 base to trimming and J lost 2 bases, with 7 bases between them. The CDR3 loop spans 14 amino acids. CDR3 residues: CASSLERFTDTQYF. CDR3 DNA sequence: TGTGCCAGCAGCTTAGAACGGTTCACAGATACGCAGTATTTT. Together with reference TRBV7-9 and TRBJ2-3, the CDR3 gives the full variable domain: DTGVSQNPRHKITKRGQNVTFRCDPISEHNRLYWYRQTLGQGPEFLTYFQNEAQLEKSRLLSDRFSAERPKGSFSTLEIQRTEQGDSAMYLCASSLERFTDTQYFGPGTRLTVL.

This clone was seen a few times. V usage is TRBV5-1 and J usage is TRBJ1-2; the match to TRBD1 covers 8 bases. Trimming took 0 bases from V and 4 from J; bases not matched to a gene: 8. The CDR3 is 16 residues long. Germline loops: CDR1 SGHRS, CDR2 YFSETQ. The CDR3 DNA reads as TGCGCCAGCAGCTTGGGTCCAGGGGGCAATGTCTATGGCTACACCTTC. Its translation: CASSLGPGGNVYGYTF. Drawing the rest from reference TRBV5-1 and TRBJ1-2, the complete variable domain is KAGVTQTPRYLIKTRGQQVTLSCSPISGHRSVSWYQQTPGQGLQFLFEYFSETQRNKGNFPGRFSGRQFSNSRSEMNVSTLELGDSALYLCASSLGPGGNVYGYTFGSGTRLTVV.

The chain is built from TRBV11-2 and TRBJ2-3; D call uncertain. Looked up from germline, CDR1 is SGHAT and CDR2 is FQNNGV. Deletions cut 1 base from V and 4 bases from J, with 6 bases between. The CDR3 covers 13 residues. CDR3 region: CASSLVSADTQYF. In DNA, the CDR3 is TGTGCCAGCAGCTTAGTGAGTGCAGATACGCAGTATTTT. The full variable domain, its missing parts supplied by reference TRBV11-2 and TRBJ2-3, is EAGVAQSPRYKIIEKRQSVAFWCNPISGHATLYWYQQILGQGPKLLIQFQNNGVVDDSQLPKDRFSAERLKGVDSTLKIQPAKLEDSAVYLCASSLVSADTQYFGPGTRLTVL.

This chain uses TRBV5-1 with TRBJ2-5, with TRBD2 identical over 9 bases. The CDR3 length is 16 residues. Germline V CDR1 and CDR2: SGHRS, YFSETQ. With V trimmed by 0 bases and J by 5 bases, 8 bases remained unmatched. The DNA of the CDR3 is TGCGCCAGCAGCTTGGCCGGGACTAGCCCGGGGGAGACCCAGTACTTC. Translation gives CASSLAGTSPGETQYF.

The chain links TRBV19 to TRBJ2-5; 14 nucleotides line up with TRBD2. CDR3 length: 15 amino acids. CDR1 and CDR2 (germline): LNHDA, SQIVND (reference sequence). V lost 4 bases and J lost 4; bases outside the gene matches: 2. In DNA form, the CDR3 reads TGTGCCAGTAGTAGAGGACTAGCGGGGGGAGAGACCCAGTACTTC. Translation: CASSRGLAGGETQYF.

This clone was seen a handful of times. This chain's CDR3 is CASRGRQGVGNQPQHF. CDR3 coding DNA: TGTGCCAGCAGAGGGCGACAGGGGGTTGGCAATCAGCCCCAGCATTTT. This chain uses TRBV6-6 with TRBJ1-5; 9 positions match TRBD1. The V and J ends lost 6 bases and 2 bases, in that order; junction bases with no gene match: 8. Germline V gives CDR1 MNHNY, CDR2 SVGAGI (reference sequence). The CDR3 is made up of 16 amino acids.

This clone was recorded only once. The chain is built from TRBV28 and TRBJ1-4; D not resolved. V lost 4 bases and J 5 bases, leaving 11 bases between the germline ends. Germline CDR1 is MDHEN and CDR2 is SYDVKM. The CDR3 runs to 14 residues. CDR3 loop: CASSSGDLNEKLFF. CDR3 in DNA: TGTGCCAGCAGTTCCGGAGATTTAAATGAAAAACTGTTTTTT.

This clone has a count of ten or more. The rearrangement uses TRBV2 and TRBJ1-6; possible D gene TRBD1, 6 bases. In germline, CDR1 is SNHLY, CDR2 FYNNEI. The CDR3 contains 13 residues. V was trimmed by 10 bases and J by 8 bases, leaving 15 bases between them. CDR3 coding DNA: TGTGCCATCCGCCCAGGGGAAGATTCACCCCTCCACTTT. This sequence encodes CAIRPGEDSPLHF.

The chain uses TRBV21-1 and TRBJ1-1. TRBV21-1 is a pseudogene segment. This CDR3 contains 16 residues. Here the CDR3 reads CASSDYLGFSGTEAFF. The CDR3 DNA follows: TGTGCCAGCAGCGACTATTTGGGGTTTAGCGGGACTGAAGCTTTCTTT.

V is TRBV3-1 (or the pseudogene TRBV3-2) and J is TRBJ2-5, with a tentative D call TRBD1 (6 bases). V lost 4 bases and J 4 bases, leaving 10 bases between the germline ends. Germline-derived CDR1 and CDR2 are LGHDT and YNNKEL (reference sequence). The CDR3 consists of 13 residues. Here the CDR3 reads CASSPTGRETQYF. CDR3 DNA sequence: TGTGCCAGCAGCCCGACAGGCCGAGAGACCCAGTACTTC.

On this clone itself: The sample holds other DNA sequences that translate to the same CDR3. V gene TRBV7-2 combines with J gene TRBJ2-1; 14 bases line up with TRBD2. V dropped 2 bases and J dropped 0; count of bases not matched to a gene: 6. From germline, CDR1 is SGHTA and CDR2 FQGNSA. The CDR3 spans 19 residues. CDR3 amino acids: CASSLRGLAGASSYNEQFF. CDR3 bases: TGTGCCAGCAGCTTACGGGGACTAGCGGGAGCGAGCTCCTACAATGAGCAGTTCTTC.

The chain couples TRBV28 to TRBJ2-1; 7 bases line up with TRBD2. The CDR3 is made up of 15 amino acids. Germline-derived CDR1 and CDR2 are MDHEN and SYDVKM. The trim removed 1 base at V and 2 bases at J, leaving 2 bases unmatched. In DNA, the CDR3 is TGTGCCAGCAGTTTATCGGGAGGCCCCTACAATGAGCAGTTCTTC. This codes for CASSLSGGPYNEQFF.

The CDR3 DNA follows: TGTGCCACGCGCGAGAGTTTCGTTGCCTACGAGCAGTACTTC. Translating it yields CATRESFVAYEQYF. The J gene is TRBJ2-7, the V gene TRBV6-5; D unresolved. The V gene's germline CDR1 is MNHEY and CDR2 SVGAGI. The ends were cut back, 10 bases at V and 2 bases at J, with 18 bases in the middle. The CDR3 has 14 residues.

Points on this clone: The sample has other DNA sequences that encode this CDR3 too. The chain combines TRBV6-5 with TRBJ1-4, with D hard to call. CDR1 is MNHEY and CDR2 is SVGAGI in the germline V gene. The CDR3 contains 15 residues. The ends were cut back, 4 bases at V and 0 bases at J, with 9 bases in the middle. The CDR3 DNA reads TGTGCCAGCAGTTTCTCTCTCGCAACTAATGAAAAACTGTTTTTT. Residues: CASSFSLATNEKLFF.

The J gene is TRBJ2-7, the V gene TRBV21-1; TRBD2 was called by the table and not checked on the DNA. TRBV21-1 is labeled a pseudogene. The CDR3 runs 16 residues. This CDR3 reads CASSKVHSGLSYEQYF. In DNA form, the CDR3 reads TGTGCCAGCAGCAAAGTGCATAGCGGACTCTCCTACGAGCAGTACTTC.

Notes on this clone: The sample carries other DNA sequences with the same CDR3. The chain links TRBV11-3 to TRBJ2-7; 8 bases align to TRBD2. The CDR3 has 14 residues. J lost 2 bases, V lost 2 bases, and 2 bases had no gene match. Germline V gives CDR1 SGHNT, CDR2 YENEEA. CDR3 loop: CASSLSGGAYEQYF. As DNA, the CDR3 is TGTGCCAGCAGCTTAAGCGGGGGAGCCTACGAGCAGTACTTC. Full variable domain (rest looked up from reference TRBV11-3 and TRBJ2-7): EAGVVQSPRYKIIEKKQPVAFWCNPISGHNTLYWYLQNLGQGPELLIRYENEEAVDDSQLPKDRFSAERLKGVDSTLKIQPAELGDSAVYLCASSLSGGAYEQYFGPGTRLTVT.

This clone was counted only a few times. The chain has TRBV19 and TRBJ1-5; D gene ambiguous. Germline CDR1 LNHDA, CDR2 SQIVND (reference sequence). This CDR3 region has 16 residues. V was pared by 6 bases and J by 2 bases, with 17 bases between. CDR3 bases: TGTGCCAGTAGCCCCATTTGGGAGAGGGGCAATCAGCCCCAGCATTTT. Amino acids: CASSPIWERGNQPQHF.

This sequence joins TRBV24-1 and TRBJ2-2, with D possibly being TRBD1 (6 bases). Between the trimmed V and J ends, which lost 4 bases and 4 bases, there was a span of 12 bases. Germline values: CDR1 KGHDR, CDR2 SFDVKD. The CDR3 contains 15 residues. CDR3 in DNA: TGTGCCACCAGTGAGTCGGACAGAACCACCGGGGAGCTGTTTTTT. Translating gives CATSESDRTTGELFF.